This TCR beta chain comes out of a study of cytomegalovirus exposure and HLA in healthy donors. Study findings and constraints: TCR beta chain V- and J-gene trimming was linked, in a later analysis, to a missense variant in DCLRE1C. The classifier reportedly diagnosed cytomegalovirus status with high sensitivity and specificity.

Germline V lookup: CDR1 MDHEN, CDR2 SYDVKM. V lost 5 bases and J lost 4; bases outside the gene matches: 4. The CDR3 loop spans 13 amino acids. PCR was performed using 60 Vbeta and 13 Jbeta primers. The repertoire was sequenced with immunoSEQ multiplex PCR; TCRdb's copy has only in-frame clones and lacks some. The sample yields about 130,000 clones, roughly three quarters seen once. As for this clone: The antigen remains unidentified.

The clonotype comes from a man in his late teens or twenties in good health and CMV-seronegative. V usage is TRBV28 and J usage is TRBJ1-2; the match to TRBD1 covers 7 bases. Sequencing used PBMCs. The CDR3 region has the DNA TGTGCCAGCAGTCCCGGACAGGTCTATGGCTACACCTTC. It is translated as CASSPGQVYGYTF.